A single sample is the source of the 15 T cell receptor beta chains below, sequenced in a study of blood T cell repertoires in COVID-19. Produced via immunoSEQ multiplex PCR; TCRdb's table is partial and in-frame only. This table has approximately 170,000 clones, over 65% appearing once. Sequencing was performed on PBMCs or T cells enriched from blood (not recorded which). The receptors here all came from a woman in her forties or fifties who had recovered from COVID-19.

The CDR3, as DNA: TGTGCCAGCAGCTTGGTTGGGACAGCATATTCACCCCTCCACTTT. Protein product: CASSLVGTAYSPLHF. The rearrangement joins TRBV5-4 to TRBJ1-6; 7 positions match TRBD1. The CDR3 runs to 15 residues. Germline V gives CDR1 SGHNT, CDR2 YYREEE (reference sequence). Germline trimming cut 0 bases from V and 8 bases from J; bases unmatched to any gene: 5.

As DNA, the CDR3 is TGTGCCAGCAGCGTCCCCCGGACAGGGGCCAACTATGGCTACACCTTC. This translates into CASSVPRTGANYGYTF. J is TRBJ1-2 and V is TRBV9; 9 nucleotides align to TRBD1. Germline V gene data show CDR1 as SGDLS and CDR2 as YYNGEE. This CDR3 comprises 16 residues. The V and J ends lost 2 bases and 2 bases, in that order; junction bases with no gene match: 7.

This chain connects TRBV18 to TRBJ1-5; a weak D match, TRBD1 (5 bases). V was cut by 3 bases and J by 7 bases, with 13 bases left in between. The length of the CDR3 is 14 residues. Germline assignment: CDR1 KGHSH and CDR2 LQKENI. CDR3: CASSPTPGLQPQHF. The CDR3 bases are TGTGCCAGCTCACCCACCCCAGGGCTACAGCCCCAGCATTTT.

This clone was seen a few times. This CDR3 is also generated by other DNA sequences in the sample. The genes are TRBV5-1 and TRBJ1-1; D gene uncertain. The germline V gene encodes CDR1 SGHRS and CDR2 YFSETQ. Between the trimmed V and J ends, which lost 0 bases and 0 bases, there was a span of 6 bases. CDR3 length: 14 residues. CDR3 sequence: CASSLDRMNTEAFF. The CDR3 region has the DNA TGCGCCAGCAGCTTGGACAGAATGAACACTGAAGCTTTCTTT.

The rearrangement joins TRBV11-2 to TRBJ1-2; weak D call: TRBD1 (5 bases). CDR1 SGHAT and CDR2 FQNNGV come from the germline V gene. V lost 8 bases and J lost 0, with 13 bases in between. This CDR3 has 14 residues. The CDR3 DNA follows: TGTGCCAGCTTCAGGGTCGGGTCTAACTATGGCTACACCTTC. Protein product: CASFRVGSNYGYTF.

This chain links TRBV28 with TRBJ2-7; 13 bases agree with TRBD2. Looked up from germline, CDR1 is MDHEN and CDR2 is SYDVKM. The V segment lost 5 bases and the J segment 1 base; nucleotides outside the gene matches: 8. The CDR3 has 17 amino acids. The CDR3: CASSRLAGGIFSYEQYV. Written as DNA, the CDR3 is TGTGCCAGCAGTCGACTAGCGGGAGGAATCTTTTCCTACGAGCAGTACGTC.

The V gene is TRBV5-5, the J gene TRBJ2-3; 7 nucleotides align to TRBD2. The CDR3 runs 17 residues. The junction had 15 bases not matched to a gene; V was cut back by 2 bases and J by 6 bases. CDR1 and CDR2 from the germline V gene are SGHKS and YYEKEE (reference sequence). This CDR3 is CASSLFVSAGERDTQYF. CDR3 nucleotide sequence: TGTGCCAGCAGCTTATTCGTTTCGGCGGGAGAACGGGATACGCAGTATTTT.

The CDR3 loop reads CASLAGGTDTQYF. The CDR3 region has the DNA TGTGCCAGCTTGGCGGGCGGCACAGATACGCAGTATTTT. This chain joins TRBV14 and TRBJ2-3; possibly TRBD2 for D (5 bases). The CDR3 length is 13 residues. Germline CDR1 reads SGHDN; CDR2 reads FVKESK. V was shortened by 8 bases and J by 1 base, with 10 bases between the two germline ends.

V gene TRBV28 combines with J gene TRBJ2-3; a weak D match, TRBD1 (5 bases). In germline, CDR1 is MDHEN, CDR2 SYDVKM. The CDR3 is 11 residues long. The ends were cut back, 6 bases at V and 10 bases at J, with 11 bases in the middle. The CDR3 region has the DNA TGTGCCAGCAGCCCAGGGCCCTCGCAGTATTTT. It yields the protein CASSPGPSQYF. Variable domain in full (rest from reference TRBV28 and TRBJ2-3): DVKVTQSSRYLVKRTGEKVFLECVQDMDHENMFWYRQDPGLGLRLIYFSYDVKMKEKGDIPEGYSVSREKKERFSLILESASTNQTSMYLCASSPGPSQYFGPGTRLTVL.

V is TRBV5-1 and J is TRBJ1-2; 8 bases match TRBD1. CDR1 and CDR2 (germline): SGHRS, YFSETQ. This CDR3 has 14 residues. J lost 8 bases, V lost 4 bases, and 10 bases had no gene match. CDR3: CASSPPGQAGGYTF. The CDR3 nucleotides read TGCGCCAGCAGCCCGCCGGGACAGGCTGGAGGCTACACCTTC.

The chain joins TRBV12-5 to TRBJ2-1; D uncertain. The CDR3 spans 14 residues. The ends were cut back, 0 bases at V and 8 bases at J, with 11 bases in the middle. The germline gives CDR1 LGHNT, CDR2 FRNRAP. The CDR3 coding sequence is TGTGCTAGTGGTTTGGTACCCGTTCGGGATGAGCAGTTCTTC. Protein sequence: CASGLVPVRDEQFF.

This chain connects TRBV19 to TRBJ2-3; 10 bases line up with TRBD2. The V and J ends lost 1 base and 6 bases, in that order; junction bases with no gene match: 10. The length of the CDR3 is 17 residues. Germline V CDR1 and CDR2: LNHDA, SQIVND (reference sequence). The CDR3 here is CASSIVASGGAEDTQYF. The CDR3 nucleotides read TGTGCCAGTAGTATAGTGGCAAGCGGGGGGGCCGAGGATACGCAGTATTTT.

V usage is TRBV18 and J usage is TRBJ2-3, with 7 bases identical to TRBD2. Germline loops: CDR1 KGHSH, CDR2 LQKENI. The CDR3 is 15 residues long. The V segment lost 1 base and the J segment 4 bases; nucleotides outside the gene matches: 5. CDR3: CASSPQRGGSDTQYF. CDR3 nucleotide sequence: TGTGCCAGCTCACCACAGCGCGGGGGATCAGATACGCAGTATTTT.

The CDR3 loop is CASSLDAIRNTEAFF. In nucleotides, the CDR3 is TGTGCCAGCAGCTTAGACGCGATCCGGAACACTGAAGCTTTCTTT. This chain connects TRBV7-9 to TRBJ1-1, with D hard to call. The CDR3 spans 15 residues. The germline V gene encodes CDR1 SEHNR and CDR2 FQNEAQ (reference sequence). Trimming took off 1 base at V and 1 base at J, with 10 bases between the two ends.

This sequence joins TRBV6-5 and TRBJ1-1; D is unresolved. Trimming removed 0 bases from V and 5 bases from J, with 13 bases in between. The CDR3 runs 15 residues. Germline V gene lookup returns CDR1 MNHEY and CDR2 SVGAGI. CDR3 sequence (DNA): TGTGCCAGCAGTTACTCGAACGTGTACACAACTGAAGCTTTCTTT. Residues: CASSYSNVYTTEAFF.